The rows below give T cell receptor beta chains drawn from one sample of a study of T cell responses to AZD1222 COVID-19 vaccine. The protocol was immunoSEQ multiplex PCR, while the TCRdb copy is restricted to in-frame clones and leaves out a portion. Of some 150,000 clones in the sample, about 90% were seen once. The sequenced sample was peripheral blood, obtained 28 days after the second AZD1222 dose. These receptors all stem from an adult who received the AZD1222 COVID-19 vaccine. Each CDR3 is given with its conserved first and last residue.

>TRBJ2-3|TRBV11-2
CASSFRDPYTDTQYF
>TRBJ2-5|TRBV9
CASSVSLGREETQYF
>TRBJ1-5|TRBV29-1
CSVGTGGNQPQHF
>TRBJ2-2|TRBV7-3
CASSPPEASHDTGELFF
>TRBJ2-3|TRBV5-1
CASSSPDRGTDTQYF
>TRBJ1-4|TRBV6-6
CASSPGDEKLFF
>TRBJ2-1|TRBV18
CASSPKEREGQFF
>TRBJ1-2|TRBV28
CASRIPGTDGYTF
>TRBJ1-6|TRBV7-9
CASTPPQAGNSPLHF
>TRBJ1-5|TRBV7-2
CASSPDKNQPQHF
>TRBJ2-2|TRBV5-4
CASSPGAGETGELFF
>TRBJ1-1|TRBV28
CASRTGGTEAFF
>TRBJ2-7|TRBV5-6
CASLLGTSGILEQYF
>TRBJ1-1|TRBV12-3/TRBV12-4
CASSRQSVEAFF
>TRBJ1-1|TRBV7-2
CASSARDRGHAFF
>TRBJ1-2|TRBV19
CASSRAGANYGYTF
>TRBJ2-7|TRBV28
CASSFRGVSYEQYF
>TRBJ2-7|TRBV6-2/TRBV6-3
CASSDSGRAVSYEQYF
>TRBJ1-1|TRBV14
CASSQDQRGTAFF
>TRBJ2-7|TRBV28
CASSLLGYSYEQYF